These T cell receptor beta chains were read from a single sample in a study of CXCR3-negative and CXCR3-positive naive CD8 T cells. Using the 5' RACE reads, TCRdb records one entry per CDR3 protein without DNA. The sample totals 5,000 to 6,000 distinct CDR3 sequences; its top ten clones hold under 2%. Sequencing was carried out using naive CXCR3+ CD8+ T cells from blood. The receptors here all came from a human donor in good health. Some clones in this sample may be carry-over from other donors' samples. Each CDR3 is given with its conserved first and last residue. Not every row has a clone size; where given, it reads once, few, many or a size class.

J gene	V gene	clone size	CDR3 protein
TRBJ2-1	TRBV29-1	-	CSAAGTELSYNEQFF
TRBJ2-7	TRBV29-1	-	CSVYTGDSYEQYF
TRBJ2-7	TRBV7-2	medium-sized	CASSFAGGGYEQYF
TRBJ2-1	TRBV20-1	medium-sized	CSAWRSSYNEQFF
TRBJ2-7	TRBV2	medium-sized	CASSVGSIGYEQYF
TRBJ1-1	TRBV12-3/TRBV12-4	medium-sized	CASSWVNTEAFF
TRBJ1-2	TRBV20-1	-	CSAGRDTDYGYTF
TRBJ2-7	TRBV7-9	medium-sized	CASSFPTSGSNDDEQYF
TRBJ1-1	TRBV21-1	-	CASGSDENTEAFF
TRBJ2-7	TRBV7-6	-	CASSLVPEGGSYEQYF
TRBJ2-5	TRBV29-1	-	CSVVSRGQETQYF
TRBJ2-1	TRBV6-2/TRBV6-3	-	CASSYSTGRQGSSYNEQFF
TRBJ1-1	TRBV11-3	-	CASSTGWTEAFF
TRBJ1-1	TRBV19	-	CASSPLPGGWSGGPEGWTEAFF
TRBJ1-2	TRBV9	-	CASSAPMRQGVYGYTF
TRBJ2-1	TRBV29-1	-	CSVEGPGVYNEQFF
TRBJ2-7	TRBV29-1	medium-sized	CSVEVAGSSYEQYF
TRBJ1-5	TRBV15	medium-sized	CATSGDRSRHQPQHF
TRBJ1-5	TRBV10-3	-	CAISEPDGGNQPQHF
TRBJ1-1	TRBV7-6	-	CASSSGDTPGTEAFF